The 22 T cell receptor beta chains given below trace back to one sample, sequenced in a study of breast tumors, draining lymph nodes, adjacent tissues. Using its own MiXCR run on the multiplex PCR reads, TCRdb lists one record per CDR3 protein. Of roughly 130,000 distinct CDR3 sequences in the sample, 32% were seen once. The lymph nodes were axillary draining lymph nodes from breast cancer patients. Specimen: axillary lymph node tissue. These receptors all stem from a female donor with breast cancer. Some clones in this sample may be carry-over from other donors' samples.

The chain is built from TRBV7-8 and TRBJ1-1; TRBD1 is a possible D gene (5 bases). CDR1 and CDR2 from the germline V gene are SGHVS and FQNEAQ. The CDR3 is 17 residues long. V lost 5 bases to trimming and J lost 1 base, with 20 bases between them. The CDR3, as DNA: TGTGCCAGCAGCCGATATGGGGGGAGCGTGGAGAACACTGAAGCTTTCTTT. Translation: CASSRYGGSVENTEAFF.

This clonotype was seen repeatedly, ten times or more. The chain couples TRBV20-1 to TRBJ2-3; 7 bases are a match to TRBD2. Trimming removed 0 bases from V and 1 base from J; junction bases left unmatched: 4. From germline, CDR1 is DFQATT and CDR2 SNEGSKA (reference sequence). CDR3 length: 15 residues. CDR3 sequence: CSARDPTSGTDTQYF. The CDR3 nucleotides read TGCAGTGCTAGAGATCCAACTAGCGGCACAGATACGCAGTATTTT.

This clonotype was observed a handful of times. The chain combines TRBV19 with TRBJ1-1, with 7 nucleotides matching TRBD1. From germline, CDR1 is LNHDA and CDR2 SQIVND (reference sequence). The CDR3 runs to 13 residues. With V trimmed by 7 bases and J by 7 bases, 9 bases remained unmatched. The CDR3 protein is CASTTGQVLEAFF. The CDR3 DNA is TGTGCCAGTACTACCGGACAGGTCCTTGAAGCTTTCTTT.

This clonotype appeared many times. The J gene is TRBJ2-1, the V gene TRBV5-1; TRBD2 matches at 13 bases. This CDR3 spans 16 amino acids. Germline V gene data show CDR1 as SGHRS and CDR2 as YFSETQ. V was pared by 5 bases and J by 6 bases, with 8 bases of the junction left unmatched. The CDR3 DNA is TGCGCCAGCAGGACCCCGGGACTAGCGGGATCCAATGAGCAGTTCTTC. Its protein is CASRTPGLAGSNEQFF.

This clonotype has only a few counts. No conserved phenylalanine or tryptophan ends this CDR3, so it is likely a read error. Because the CDR3's place on the DNA is in doubt, the DNA is left out and the CDR3 is given as listed by TCRdb. The chain joins TRBV14 to TRBJ1-2; the D call in the table, TRBD1, was not verified against the DNA. The CDR3 extends over 16 residues, inclusive of both ends. The germline CDR1 and CDR2 sequences are SGHDN and FVKESK. CDR3 in amino acids: CASSPGQGYHNRGYAL.

The rearrangement links TRBV6-2 or TRBV6-3 to TRBJ1-5; weak D call: TRBD1 (5 bases). The germline V and J ends were trimmed by 6 bases and 4 bases, with 13 bases remaining between them. The CDR3 consists of 14 residues. Germline V gene sequence: CDR1 MNHEY, CDR2 SVGEGT. As DNA, the CDR3 is TGTGCCAGCAGCCGACAGACCAGTAATCAGCCCCAGCATTTT. Translated, it gives CASSRQTSNQPQHF.

Comment on this clonotype: This may be a read error, as it is one base from a much larger clone. This chain connects TRBV7-2 to TRBJ1-2, with D uncertain. CDR3 length equals 15 residues. The germline CDR1 and CDR2 sequences are SGHTA and FQGNSA. The CDR3 DNA is TGTGCCAGCAGCTTAGAGAGAGAGTTAAACTATGGCTACCCCTTC. Its protein is CASSLERELNYGYPF. The full variable domain, its missing parts supplied by reference TRBV7-2 and TRBJ1-2, is GAGVSQSPSNKVTEKGKDVELRCDPISGHTALYWYRQSLGQGLEFLIYFQGNSAPDKSGLPSDRFSAERTGGSVSTLTIQRTQQEDSAVYLCASSLERELNYGYPFGSGTRLTVV.

This clonotype was observed a few times. This could be a read error, since a much larger clone is one nucleotide away. J is TRBJ2-1 and V is TRBV19; 12 bases fit TRBD2. The germline V gene has CDR1 LNHDA and CDR2 SQIVND (reference sequence). The CDR3 runs to 17 residues. The CDR3 sequence: CASSLSSTSGGNNEQSF. In nucleotides, the CDR3 is TGTGCCAGTAGCCTTTCTTCGACTAGCGGGGGAAACAATGAGCAGTCCTTC.

This clonotype was seen at least ten times. This chain uses TRBV5-6 with TRBJ2-5; possible D gene TRBD2, 6 bases. The germline gives CDR1 SGHDT, CDR2 YYEEEE. V lost 3 bases, J lost 5 bases, and 20 bases lay in between. This CDR3 contains 16 residues. The DNA of the CDR3 is TGTGCCAGCAGCTCGGGGACTGAGGGGTGGAGGGAGACCCAGTACTTC. This translates into CASSSGTEGWRETQYF.

The rearrangement joins TRBV3-1 to TRBJ1-1; no reliable D call. Trimming pared 3 bases from V and 8 bases from J, leaving 13 bases between. Germline CDR1 and CDR2: LGHDT and YNNKEL (reference sequence). CDR3 size: 13 residues. The CDR3 is CASSHQNPDEAFF. DNA for the CDR3: TGTGCCAGCAGCCATCAAAACCCCGACGAAGCTTTCTTT.

The genes are TRBV6-7 and TRBJ2-6; weak D call: TRBD2 (5 bases). TRBV6-7 is an ORF, and what it does is uncertain. Trimming left V 11 bases short and J 2 bases short, with 10 bases between. The CDR3 loop spans 13 amino acids. The CDR3 reads CAALRAGANVLTF. The CDR3 DNA follows: TGTGCCGCCCTGCGGGCTGGGGCCAACGTCCTGACTTTC.

CDR3 loop: CSALSRQMNTEAFF. As DNA, the CDR3 is TGCAGTGCCCTAAGCCGACAGATGAACACTGAAGCTTTCTTT. V is TRBV20-1 and J is TRBJ1-1, with a weak D call TRBD1 (5 bases). V lost 6 bases and J lost 0, with 14 bases in between. The CDR3 is 14 residues long. Germline loops: CDR1 DFQATT, CDR2 SNEGSKA (reference sequence).

This clonotype was detected many times. A much larger clone differs from this one at a single base, so this may be a read error. The chain is built from TRBV6-5 and TRBJ1-6; D is unclear. V was shortened by 5 bases and J by 9 bases, with 14 bases between the two germline ends. Germline V gene lookup returns CDR1 MNHEY and CDR2 SVGAGI. This CDR3 contains 14 residues. CDR3 sequence (DNA): TGTGCCAGCAGTCCCTCCTACACTAGTTCACCCCTCCACTTT. It translates to CASSPSYTSSPLHF.

This clonotype came up many times. This sequence joins TRBV15 and TRBJ1-3, with D unclear. Trimming shortened V by 0 bases and J by 1 base, and 16 bases separated the two germline ends. From germline, CDR1 is LNHNV and CDR2 YYDKDF (reference sequence). This CDR3 contains 18 residues. The CDR3 sequence is CATSRDGKPDQSGNTIYF. In DNA, the CDR3 is TGTGCCACCAGCAGAGATGGGAAGCCTGATCAATCTGGAAACACCATATATTTT.

This clonotype came up many times. This chain connects TRBV18 to TRBJ2-2; D gene unclear. Germline CDR1 KGHSH, CDR2 LQKENI. The CDR3 consists of 13 residues. V lost 3 bases, J lost 4 bases, and 6 bases lay in between. Here the CDR3 reads CASSPAFTGELFF. The CDR3 coding sequence is TGTGCCAGCTCACCGGCGTTCACCGGGGAGCTGTTTTTT.

Ten or more counts support this clonotype. V usage is TRBV19 and J usage is TRBJ2-7; weak D call: TRBD1 (5 bases). V lost 4 bases, J lost 2 bases, and 15 bases lay in between. The CDR3 has 15 amino acids. Germline-derived CDR1 and CDR2 are LNHDA and SQIVND (reference sequence). CDR3 DNA: TGTGCCAGTAGTACTCCGGTGGACACCGCCTACGAGCAGTACTTC. The encoded protein is CASSTPVDTAYEQYF.

The gene calls are TRBV10-1 and TRBJ2-7; either TRBD1 or TRBD2 may supply D (5 bases each). V lost 5 bases, J lost 2 bases, and 13 bases lay in between. The CDR3 loop spans 14 amino acids. CDR1 is WNHNN, CDR2 SYGVQD, per germline (reference sequence). CDR3 in amino acids: CASSPRDGAYEQYF. The CDR3 DNA reads as TGCGCCAGCAGTCCCCGGGACGGGGCCTACGAGCAGTACTTC.

This clonotype was seen many times. The chain employs TRBV11-2 and TRBJ2-2; D possibly uses TRBD1 or TRBD2 (5 bases each). CDR3 length equals 17 residues. Trimming left V 1 base short and J 0 bases short, with 12 bases between. Germline CDR1 is SGHAT and CDR2 is FQNNGV. The CDR3 loop is CASSLGGFGANTGELFF. The CDR3 DNA follows: TGTGCCAGCAGCTTAGGGGGGTTTGGCGCGAACACCGGGGAGCTGTTTTTT.

The table lists this clonotype with a few counts. The genes are TRBV2 and TRBJ1-1; D unclear. Per the germline V gene, CDR1 is SNHLY and CDR2 is FYNNEI. Trimming left V 7 bases short and J 1 base short, with 7 bases between. The length of the CDR3 is 12 residues. CDR3 sequence reads: CASTRQNTEAFF. The CDR3 DNA reads as TGTGCCAGCACAAGGCAGAACACTGAAGCTTTCTTT.

This clonotype occurred many times. This chain uses TRBV7-8 with TRBJ2-1, with 9 bases aligning to TRBD2. CDR1 is SGHVS and CDR2 is FQNEAQ in the germline V gene. Losses at the gene ends were 5 bases for V and 7 bases for J; bases not matched to a gene: 9. This CDR3 has 15 amino acids. The CDR3 sequence is CASSPIRGGDNEQFF. The CDR3 DNA follows: TGTGCCAGCAGCCCCATTCGCGGGGGGGATAATGAGCAGTTCTTC.

This clonotype was observed many times. This chain links TRBV4-1 with TRBJ2-1, with 9 bases fitting TRBD1. Per germline, CDR1 MGHRA and CDR2 YSYEKL. J gave up 8 bases and V 2 bases, and 7 bases lay outside the gene matches. CDR3 length equals 15 residues. The CDR3 coding sequence is TGCGCCAGCAGCCAACTAGACAGGGGGGGGTATGAGCAGTTCTTC. Its translation: CASSQLDRGGYEQFF.

This clonotype was picked up many times. The chain uses TRBV6-5 and TRBJ2-3; 10 nucleotides line up with TRBD2. V lost 6 bases and J lost 1; bases outside the gene matches: 4. Germline values: CDR1 MNHEY, CDR2 SVGAGI. This CDR3 comprises 15 residues. The DNA of the CDR3 is TGTGCCAGCAGAGAAGCGGGGGGGGGCACAGATACGCAGTATTTT. Amino acids: CASREAGGGTDTQYF.